A selection of T cell receptor beta chains follows, all from one sample in a study of T cells after yellow fever vaccination. One entry per CDR3 protein results from TCRdb running MiXCR on the 5' RACE reads. The sample yields some 170,000 distinct CDR3 sequences, roughly a tenth seen once. The source was CD8+ T cells sorted from PBMCs, collected 45 days after the yellow fever booster vaccination. The receptors derive from a man aged 18 to 30 who received the YFV17D yellow fever vaccine. The CDR3 runs from the conserved cysteine through the conserved F or W. Fields, in order: clone size, V gene, J gene, D gene, CDR3 protein, CDR3 DNA. The D gene is left open where the match is weak. Clone sizes are given selectively: once, few, many, or a class where the clone is expanded.

once,TRBV10-3,TRBJ2-3,-,CAISGTRSTDTQYF,TGTGCCATCAGCGGGACTCGTAGCACAGATACGCAGTATTTT
few,TRBV10-3,TRBJ2-5,-,CAISEPGTKYQETQYF,TGTGCCATCAGTGAGCCCGGGACAAAGTACCAAGAGACCCAGTACTTC
many,TRBV5-1,TRBJ2-2,TRBD1,CASRGQQDTGELFF,TGCGCCAGCAGGGGACAGCAGGACACCGGGGAGCTGTTTTTT
many,TRBV29-1,TRBJ2-2,-,CSVVSGYTGELFF,TGCAGCGTAGTTTCAGGGTACACCGGGGAGCTGTTTTTT
few,TRBV6-1,TRBJ2-3,-,CASSEFMTDTQYF,TGTGCCAGCAGTGAATTCATGACAGATACGCAGTATTTT
few,TRBV7-9,TRBJ1-4,TRBD1,CASSPAGTGDEKLFF,TGTGCCAGCAGCCCAGCCGGGACAGGGGACGAAAAACTGTTTTTT
few,TRBV18,TRBJ1-2,TRBD1,CASAGTEDPYGYTF,TGTGCCAGCGCCGGGACAGAAGATCCCTATGGCTACACCTTC
-,TRBV27,TRBJ2-3,-,CASMATDTQYF,TGTGCCAGCATGGCCACAGATACGCAGTATTTT
few,TRBV12-3/TRBV12-4,TRBJ2-5,-,CASSFPGETQYF,TGTGCCAGCAGTTTTCCGGGGGAGACCCAGTACTTC
large,TRBV7-6,TRBJ2-3,TRBD1,CASSLEGDRGSDTQYF,TGTGCCAGCAGCTTAGAAGGGGACAGGGGTTCAGATACGCAGTATTTT
-,TRBV20-1,TRBJ2-1,TRBD2,CSARDPGLADNEQFF,TGCAGTGCTAGAGATCCCGGACTAGCGGACAATGAGCAGTTCTTC
-,TRBV11-2,TRBJ1-1,-,CASSPGLGFTEAFF,TGTGCCAGCAGCCCAGGGCTTGGATTCACTGAAGCTTTCTTT
few,TRBV10-2,TRBJ2-1,TRBD2,CASSRTGGDNEQFF,TGCGCCAGCAGCCGCACGGGGGGGGACAATGAGCAGTTCTTC
many,TRBV5-1,TRBJ2-1,-,CASSSSWGYNEQFF,TGCGCCAGCAGCTCCTCGTGGGGGTACAATGAGCAGTTCTTC
-,TRBV6-2/TRBV6-3,TRBJ2-7,-,CASSNLRTDSYEQYF,TGTGCCAGCAGTAACCTTCGGACGGACAGCTACGAGCAGTACTTC
many,TRBV12-3/TRBV12-4,TRBJ1-4,-,CASTSSGGMSANEKLFF,TGTGCCAGCACTTCCTCCGGGGGGATGTCAGCTAATGAAAAACTGTTTTTT
-,TRBV7-2,TRBJ1-1,-,CASSLREAEAFF,TGTGCCAGCAGCTTAAGGGAGGCTGAAGCTTTCTTT
-,TRBV27,TRBJ2-4,-,CASSLVSGRGDIQYF,TGTGCCAGCAGTTTGGTTTCTGGACGGGGAGACATTCAGTACTTC
-,TRBV6-5,TRBJ1-1,TRBD1,CASRTGEENTEAFF,TGTGCCAGCAGAACAGGGGAGGAGAACACTGAAGCTTTCTTT
-,TRBV6-2/TRBV6-3,TRBJ2-5,TRBD2,CATGLASWETQYF,TGTGCCACCGGACTAGCGTCGTGGGAGACCCAGTACTTC
few,TRBV7-2,TRBJ2-1,TRBD2,CASSLATLAGNEQFF,TGTGCCAGCAGCTTAGCGACACTAGCGGGGAATGAGCAGTTCTTC
few,TRBV12-3/TRBV12-4,TRBJ2-3,TRBD1,CASSPGTGVITDTQYF,TGTGCCAGCAGTCCAGGGACAGGGGTGATCACAGATACGCAGTATTTT
few,TRBV6-1,TRBJ1-1,-,CASSTGRGMTEAFF,TGTGCCAGCAGTACTGGCAGGGGTATGACTGAAGCTTTCTTT
-,TRBV29-1,TRBJ2-2,-,CSVEDVGHQNTGELFF,TGCAGCGTTGAAGATGTTGGACACCAGAACACCGGGGAGCTGTTTTTT
-,TRBV4-2,TRBJ2-1,-,CASSLSSLGDEQFF,TGTGCCAGCAGCCTCTCCTCCCTTGGGGATGAGCAGTTCTTC
-,TRBV29-1,TRBJ1-1,-,CSVLTLNTEAFF,TGCAGCGTTCTGACTCTGAACACTGAAGCTTTCTTT
few,TRBV6-6,TRBJ2-2,TRBD1,CASSQQGFRATGELFF,TGTGCCAGCAGTCAACAGGGGTTTAGGGCCACCGGGGAGCTGTTTTTT
many,TRBV7-3,TRBJ2-2,-,CASSSTGGSVPGELFF,TGTGCCAGCAGCTCCACCGGGGGATCTGTGCCCGGGGAGCTGTTTTTT
-,TRBV3-1,TRBJ1-2,-,CASSQAVIQEPANYGYTF,TGTGCCAGCAGCCAAGCGGTTATACAGGAACCAGCTAACTATGGCTACACCTTC
-,TRBV7-9,TRBJ2-3,-,CASSQPSGHYRSDTQYF,TGTGCCAGCAGCCAACCCTCAGGGCATTATCGTTCAGATACGCAGTATTTT
many,TRBV7-8,TRBJ2-3,-,CASSLGIASTDTQYF,TGTGCCAGCAGCTTAGGGATAGCGAGCACAGATACGCAGTATTTT
many,TRBV7-4,TRBJ2-5,-,CASSSVPERGGQGEETQYF,TGTGCCAGCAGCTCCGTTCCCGAGAGAGGGGGGCAGGGAGAAGAGACCCAGTACTTC
few,TRBV3-1,TRBJ1-6,-,CASSQGFRDGDSPLHF,TGTGCCAGCAGCCAAGGATTCCGGGACGGCGATTCACCCCTCCACTTT
many,TRBV7-6,TRBJ2-7,-,CASSSGAMTGAYEQYF,TGTGCCAGCAGCTCCGGGGCGATGACAGGAGCCTACGAGCAGTACTTC
-,TRBV3-1,TRBJ2-7,TRBD2,CASSQFAGGGYEQYF,TGTGCCAGCAGCCAGTTTGCGGGGGGCGGGTACGAGCAGTACTTC
few,TRBV4-3,TRBJ1-2,-,CASSPDGASLWGYTF,TGCGCCAGCAGCCCTGACGGGGCCTCGCTGTGGGGCTACACCTTC
few,TRBV6-5,TRBJ2-3,-,CASSDRSDTQYF,TGTGCCAGCAGTGACAGGTCAGATACGCAGTATTTT
few,TRBV4-3,TRBJ1-1,-,CASSPRSMNTEAFF,TGCGCCAGCAGCCCACGAAGCATGAACACTGAAGCTTTCTTT
many,TRBV15,TRBJ2-5,TRBD2,CATSRGGGGPLETQYF,TGTGCCACCAGCAGAGGGGGCGGGGGACCCCTTGAGACCCAGTACTTC
-,TRBV7-8,TRBJ1-6,-,CASSSIGNSYNSPLHF,TGTGCCAGCAGCTCCATTGGGAACTCCTATAATTCACCCCTCCACTTT
-,TRBV7-9,TRBJ1-1,-,CASSLPKVFNTEAFF,TGTGCCAGCAGCCTTCCGAAGGTTTTTAACACTGAAGCTTTCTTT
-,TRBV6-5,TRBJ1-1,-,CASQTGMNTEAFF,TGTGCCAGCCAGACGGGGATGAACACTGAAGCTTTCTTT
-,TRBV7-2,TRBJ1-5,-,CASSLGVRQPQHF,TGTGCCAGCAGCCTAGGGGTCCGTCAGCCCCAGCATTTT
many,TRBV5-1,TRBJ2-1,-,CASSLPRGSYNEQFF,TGCGCCAGCAGCTTGCCCAGGGGTTCCTACAATGAGCAGTTCTTC
few,TRBV20-1,TRBJ1-2,-,CSARVPTINGYTF,TGCAGTGCTAGAGTTCCCACCATTAATGGCTACACCTTC
-,TRBV20-1,TRBJ2-7,TRBD1,CSAGPGTGTYEQYF,TGCAGTGCTGGCCCCGGGACAGGGACCTACGAGCAGTACTTC